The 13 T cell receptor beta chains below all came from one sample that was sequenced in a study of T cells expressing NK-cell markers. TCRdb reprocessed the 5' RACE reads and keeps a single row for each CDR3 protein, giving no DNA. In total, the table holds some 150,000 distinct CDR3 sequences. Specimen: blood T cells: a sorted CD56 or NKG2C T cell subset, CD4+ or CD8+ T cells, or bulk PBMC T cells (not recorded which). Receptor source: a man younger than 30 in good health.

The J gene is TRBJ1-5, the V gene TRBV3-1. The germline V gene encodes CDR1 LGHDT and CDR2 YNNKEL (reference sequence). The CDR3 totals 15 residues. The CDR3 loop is CASSQESGLNQPQHF.

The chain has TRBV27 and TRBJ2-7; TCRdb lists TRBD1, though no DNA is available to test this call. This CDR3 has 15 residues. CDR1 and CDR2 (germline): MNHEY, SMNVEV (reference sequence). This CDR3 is CASSLSLGAEYEQYF.

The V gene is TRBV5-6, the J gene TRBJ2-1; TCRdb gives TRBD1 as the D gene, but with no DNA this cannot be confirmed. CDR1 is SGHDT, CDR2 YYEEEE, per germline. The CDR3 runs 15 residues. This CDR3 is CASSLGTGGHNEQFF.

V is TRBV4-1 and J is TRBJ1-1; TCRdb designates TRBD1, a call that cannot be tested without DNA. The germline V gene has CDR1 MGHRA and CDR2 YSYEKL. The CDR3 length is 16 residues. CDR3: CASSQPLQGLGTEAFF.

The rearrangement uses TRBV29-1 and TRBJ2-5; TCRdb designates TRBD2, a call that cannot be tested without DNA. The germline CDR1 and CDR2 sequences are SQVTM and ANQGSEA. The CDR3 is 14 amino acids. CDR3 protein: CSVDPGEGKETQYF.

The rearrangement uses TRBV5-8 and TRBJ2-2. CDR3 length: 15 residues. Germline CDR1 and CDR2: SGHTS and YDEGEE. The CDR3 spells CASSLEKGNTGELFF.

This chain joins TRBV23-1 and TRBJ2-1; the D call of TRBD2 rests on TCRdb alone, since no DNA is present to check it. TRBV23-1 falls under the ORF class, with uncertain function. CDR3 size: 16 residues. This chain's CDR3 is CASSDPGVAEYNEQFF.

CDR3 region: CASSPGTGGINEQFF. The rearrangement links TRBV2 to TRBJ2-1; as DNA is missing, the TRBD1 call by TCRdb cannot be tested. The CDR3 has 15 amino acids. Looked up from germline, CDR1 is SNHLY and CDR2 is FYNNEI. The full variable domain, completed using reference TRBV2 and TRBJ2-1, is EPEVTQTPSHQVTQMGQEVILRCVPISNHLYFYWYRQILGQKVEFLVSFYNNEISEKSEIFDDQFSVERPDGSNFTLKIRSTKLEDSAMYFCASSPGTGGINEQFFGPGTRLTVL.

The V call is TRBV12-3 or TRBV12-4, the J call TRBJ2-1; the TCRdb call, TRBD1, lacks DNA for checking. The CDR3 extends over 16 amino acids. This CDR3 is CASTILQWHGNNEQFF.

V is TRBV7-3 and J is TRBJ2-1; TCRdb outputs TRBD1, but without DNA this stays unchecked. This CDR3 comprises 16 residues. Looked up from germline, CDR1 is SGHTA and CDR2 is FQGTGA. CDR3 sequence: CASSLPPSEGGNEQFF.

CDR3 region: CASSHRDPGELFF. The V and J genes are TRBV27 and TRBJ2-2; no DNA is available, so the TRBD1 call from TCRdb remains unchecked. This CDR3 region has 13 residues. Germline V gives CDR1 MNHEY, CDR2 SMNVEV (reference sequence).

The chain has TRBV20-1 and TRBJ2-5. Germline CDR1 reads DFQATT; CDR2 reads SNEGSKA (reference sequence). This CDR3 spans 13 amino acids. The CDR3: CSAGTTAQETQYF.

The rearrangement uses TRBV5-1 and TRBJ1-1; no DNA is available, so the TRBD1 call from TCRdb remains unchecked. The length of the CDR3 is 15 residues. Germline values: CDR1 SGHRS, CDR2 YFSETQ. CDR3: CASSLGWGGNTEAFF.